Following are 15 T cell receptor beta chains from one sample sequenced in a study of cytotoxic CD8 clonotypes in ibrutinib-treated CLL. This table comes from immunoSEQ multiplex PCR, and its TCRdb copy is limited to in-frame clones, with some not included. This sample has some 150,000 clones, with roughly 76% found just once. This sample comprised PBMCs, obtained after 24 months of ibrutinib treatment. The origin of the receptors is a human donor with chronic lymphocytic leukemia.

The chain is built from TRBV28 and TRBJ1-2, with D possibly TRBD1 on 6 matching bases. The length of the CDR3 is 14 residues. Trimming shortened V by 7 bases and J by 4 bases, and 16 bases separated the two germline ends. Germline V gene lookup returns CDR1 MDHEN and CDR2 SYDVKM. This chain's CDR3 is CASTLGGGLYGYTF. CDR3 DNA: TGTGCCAGCACCCTGGGAGGGGGGCTCTATGGCTACACCTTC.

V usage is TRBV9 and J usage is TRBJ2-7; the D is unclear. Trimming removed 3 bases from V and 7 bases from J, with 8 bases in between. The V gene's germline CDR1 is SGDLS and CDR2 YYNGEE. This CDR3 is 11 amino acids long. The CDR3 loop reads CASSGVGEQYF. CDR3 bases: TGTGCCAGCAGCGGAGTGGGGGAGCAGTACTTC. The full variable domain, in which reference TRBV9 and TRBJ2-7 provide the parts outside the CDR3, is DSGVTQTPKHLITATGQRVTLRCSPRSGDLSVYWYQQSLDQGLQFLIQYYNGEERAKGNILERFSAQQFPDLHSELNLSSLELGDSALYFCASSGVGEQYFGPGTRLTVT.

J is TRBJ2-7 and V is TRBV7-2, with D possibly matching TRBD1 (6 bases). V was pared by 5 bases and J by 7 bases, with 18 bases between. This CDR3 has 14 residues. CDR1 and CDR2 from the germline V gene are SGHTA and FQGNSA. CDR3 DNA sequence: TGTGCCAGCAGCCCCCGGACAGCCCATGGGGAGCAGTACTTC. Its translation is CASSPRTAHGEQYF.

This chain links TRBV15 with TRBJ1-5, with D maybe TRBD1 (5 bases). The CDR3 is 17 residues long. In germline, CDR1 is LNHNV, CDR2 YYDKDF (reference sequence). Between the trimmed V and J ends, which lost 0 bases and 5 bases, there was a span of 17 bases. DNA of the CDR3: TGTGCCACCAGCAGAGATCTGGGAACCGGGGCGGATCAGCCCCAGCATTTT. Protein product: CATSRDLGTGADQPQHF.

The rearrangement joins TRBV5-1 to TRBJ2-2, with D uncertain. The CDR3 length is 14 residues. The V end was cut by 7 bases, the J end by 7 bases, with 17 bases between. CDR1 is SGHRS, CDR2 YFSETQ, per germline. The CDR3 DNA is TGCGCCAGCCGGCCGGTGGTGACGAGCGGGGAGCTGTTTTTT. Encoded protein: CASRPVVTSGELFF.

The table lists this clone with a few counts. The J gene is TRBJ1-3, the V gene TRBV13; 7 nucleotides line up with TRBD1. The V segment lost 5 bases and the J segment 8 bases; nucleotides outside the gene matches: 9. The CDR3 has 14 amino acids. Germline V gene data show CDR1 as PRHDT and CDR2 as FYEKMQ (reference sequence). The CDR3 loop is CASSPPAGGDTIYF. The DNA for the CDR3 is TGTGCCAGCAGCCCGCCGGCAGGGGGGGACACCATATATTTT.

The V and J genes are TRBV6-1 and TRBJ2-3; D ambiguous. The V gene's germline CDR1 is MNHNS and CDR2 SASEGT. V was pared by 8 bases and J by 2 bases, with 14 bases between. This CDR3 spans 14 amino acids. The CDR3 DNA is TGTGCCAGCCGTAGGACGGATTACACAGATACGCAGTATTTT. Protein: CASRRTDYTDTQYF.

The V and J genes are TRBV28 and TRBJ2-4, with D perhaps TRBD1 (6 bases). Deletions cut 1 base from V and 0 bases from J, with 7 bases between. CDR1 and CDR2 from the germline V gene are MDHEN and SYDVKM. This CDR3 spans 15 amino acids. The CDR3 DNA reads as TGTGCCAGCAGTTTATTGGGGGCAGCCAAAAACATTCAGTACTTC. The encoded protein is CASSLLGAAKNIQYF.

J is TRBJ1-2 and V is TRBV7-9; D is uncertain. The CDR3 runs 14 residues. Trimming took 0 bases from V and 2 from J, leaving 7 bases between them. The germline CDR1 and CDR2 sequences are SEHNR and FQNEAQ (reference sequence). In nucleotides, the CDR3 is TGTGCCAGCAGCTTAGCTCGGGGAAACTATGGCTACACCTTC. Protein sequence: CASSLARGNYGYTF. The complete variable domain, with remaining parts taken from reference TRBV7-9 and TRBJ1-2, reads DTGVSQNPRHKITKRGQNVTFRCDPISEHNRLYWYRQTLGQGPEFLTYFQNEAQLEKSRLLSDRFSAERPKGSFSTLEIQRTEQGDSAMYLCASSLARGNYGYTFGSGTRLTVV.

This clone was counted between two and nine times. The chain employs TRBV10-1 and TRBJ2-5; the D gene is possibly TRBD2 (6 bases). The V end was cut by 10 bases, the J end by 2 bases, with 11 bases between. The CDR3 covers 12 residues. Per germline, CDR1 WNHNN and CDR2 SYGVQD (reference sequence). The DNA of the CDR3 is TGCGCCAACCGTGGGGGGCAAGAGACCCAGTACTTC. Protein product: CANRGGQETQYF.

The chain has TRBV6-5 and TRBJ2-1; D ambiguous. V was trimmed by 0 bases and J by 6 bases, leaving 9 bases between them. There are 14 residues in the CDR3. Germline V gives CDR1 MNHEY, CDR2 SVGAGI. Here the CDR3 reads CASSYSTAPNEQFF. For the CDR3, the DNA is TGTGCCAGCAGTTACTCGACGGCCCCCAATGAGCAGTTCTTC.

The chain recombines TRBV28 with TRBJ2-7; D is possibly TRBD1 or TRBD2 (6 bases each). In germline, CDR1 is MDHEN, CDR2 SYDVKM. This CDR3 has 14 residues. V lost 3 bases to trimming and J lost 6 bases, with 15 bases between them. In DNA, the CDR3 is TGTGCCAGCAGTTTTCTGGGCAGGGGAGGCGAGCAGTACTTC. Translated, it gives CASSFLGRGGEQYF.

There are a few counts of this clone. This rearrangement joins TRBV7-7 to TRBJ1-1, with D perhaps matching TRBD1 (5 bases). CDR1 is SSHAT, CDR2 FNYEAQ, per germline (reference sequence). The CDR3 has 11 amino acids. The CDR3 region has the DNA TGTGCTACGTCCCCGGGGCCTGAAGCTTTCTTT. Translated, it gives CATSPGPEAFF.

In this sample, this clone turned up a few times. The gene calls are TRBV7-2 and TRBJ2-1, with D possibly TRBD2 on 5 matching bases. CDR1 is SGHTA, CDR2 FQGNSA, per germline. Trimming took off 0 bases at V and 0 bases at J, with 6 bases between the two ends. The CDR3 runs 15 residues. The DNA of the CDR3 is TGTGCCAGCAGCTTAGCGGGGAGCTCCTACAATGAGCAGTTCTTC. Its translation: CASSLAGSSYNEQFF.

The rearrangement uses TRBV28 and TRBJ2-6; a weak D match, TRBD2 (6 bases). The CDR3 has 16 amino acids. Trimming pared 5 bases from V and 4 bases from J, leaving 15 bases between. The germline V gene encodes CDR1 MDHEN and CDR2 SYDVKM. The CDR3 DNA is TGTGCCAGCAGTACCCCTGGGGGGTTCGGGGCCAACGTCCTGACTTTC. Translated: CASSTPGGFGANVLTF.